This TCR beta chain was sequenced during a study of identical twins. Whole-study findings and limits: Cross-sectional statistical analysis was relied on for the conclusions, without the same donors being followed. The abundant beta clonotypes from cord blood had fewer insertions, and memory repertoires had none of this.

Healthy Caucasians alone served as donors. The CDR3 runs to 13 residues. Germline CDR1 ENHRY, CDR2 SYGVKD. V dropped 6 bases and J dropped 6 bases, with 12 bases sitting between them. A word on this clonotype: Its cognate antigen is unknown.

Template switching introduced a universal primer site, and the cDNA bore unique molecular identifiers. TCRdb fed the 5' RACE reads into MiXCR, producing one record per CDR3 protein. The sample lists around 480,000 distinct CDR3 sequences, more than 13% occurring once. These same records also appear under a second study, on yellow fever vaccine responses in identical twins.

Source material: CD4+ T cells sorted from blood. The sequence was obtained from a woman between 18 and 29 years old in good health. V is TRBV10-3 and J is TRBJ2-1; D may be TRBD2 (6 bases). In DNA, the CDR3 is TGTGCCATCAGAAGCCGGGACTTCAATGAGCAGTTCTTC. Translating it yields CAIRSRDFNEQFF.